A selection of T cell receptor beta chains follows, all from one sample in a study of blood T cells in healthy people across ages. Each CDR3 protein gets one entry after TCRdb re-called the 5' RACE reads with MiXCR. The sample gives some 1.7 million distinct CDR3 sequences, 28% of which show up once; more than 6% is in the top ten. Sequencing was carried out using blood. The receptor source for this set is a woman aged 25 to 39 in good health. Each CDR3 is given with its conserved first and last residue. D genes are given only for firm matches. The size of a clone is reported for some rows only, either as once, few or many, or as a class for expanded clones.

CDR3 protein,CDR3 DNA,V gene,J gene,clone size,D gene
CASSYELDSNEQFF,TGTGCCAGCAGTTACGAATTAGATTCAAATGAGCAGTTCTTC,TRBV6-6,TRBJ2-1,.,.
CSATANQETQYF,TGCAGTGCTACTGCCAACCAAGAGACCCAGTACTTC,TRBV20-1,TRBJ2-5,many,.
CASSQDRGFPGELFF,TGCGCCAGCAGCCAAGATCGGGGATTCCCCGGGGAGCTGTTTTTT,TRBV4-3,TRBJ2-2,.,.
CSARDRRRDYEQYF,TGCAGTGCTAGAGATCGTAGGCGGGACTACGAGCAGTACTTC,TRBV20-1,TRBJ2-7,.,.
CASSFSSRGREQYF,TGCGCCAGCAGCTTTTCTAGCAGGGGGCGCGAGCAGTACTTC,TRBV5-1,TRBJ2-7,.,TRBD1
CASSPKDGAGNEKLFF,TGTGCCAGCAGCCCCAAGGACGGTGCGGGTAATGAAAAACTGTTTTTT,TRBV7-2,TRBJ1-4,many,.
CASSSGTPTYGYTF,TGTGCCAGCAGCTCCGGGACACCAACCTATGGCTACACCTTC,TRBV7-9,TRBJ1-2,few,.
CASSSIVGESSYNEQFF,TGTGCCAGCAGCTCTATTGTCGGGGAGAGCTCCTACAATGAGCAGTTCTTC,TRBV6-1,TRBJ2-1,.,.
CSAGLRESGYTF,TGCAGCGCCGGTCTCAGGGAATCTGGCTACACCTTC,TRBV29-1,TRBJ1-2,many,.
CASSFKRDQPQHF,TGTGCCAGCAGCTTTAAGAGGGATCAGCCCCAGCATTTT,TRBV7-9,TRBJ1-5,once,.
CATSDRNGTINQPQHF,TGTGCCACCAGTGATCGGAATGGGACTATAAATCAGCCCCAGCATTTT,TRBV24-1,TRBJ1-5,.,.
CASSQDGENIQYF,TGTGCCAGCAGCCAAGATGGGGAAAACATTCAGTACTTC,TRBV4-2,TRBJ2-4,few,.
CSASGAVAKNIQYF,TGCAGTGCTAGCGGGGCCGTAGCCAAAAACATTCAGTACTTC,TRBV20-1,TRBJ2-4,few,.
CSVNRGTGTALHNYGYTF,TGCAGCGTTAATAGGGGCACCGGGACTGCGCTCCATAACTATGGCTACACCTTC,TRBV29-1,TRBJ1-2,few,.
CAGSFRRGGETQYF,TGTGCCGGCAGCTTTCGGAGGGGCGGAGAGACCCAGTACTTC,TRBV7-2,TRBJ2-5,few,.
CASSYRQGPNQPQHF,TGTGCCAGCAGTTATCGTCAGGGACCCAATCAGCCCCAGCATTTT,TRBV6-2/TRBV6-3,TRBJ1-5,many,.
CATRGGSTDTQYF,TGTGCCACCCGGGGGGGGTCCACAGATACGCAGTATTTT,TRBV28,TRBJ2-3,few,TRBD2
CAISLGVSGGEKLFF,TGTGCCATCAGCTTAGGGGTGTCAGGGGGTGAAAAACTGTTTTTT,TRBV7-2,TRBJ1-4,few,TRBD1
CASSWRDRNTEAFF,TGTGCCAGCAGTTGGAGGGACAGGAACACTGAAGCTTTCTTT,TRBV6-6,TRBJ1-1,once,TRBD1
CASSLSGAPYEQYF,TGTGCCAGCAGTTTATCAGGGGCCCCCTACGAGCAGTACTTC,TRBV27,TRBJ2-7,.,.
CASSLAWVTGGADTQYF,TGTGCCAGCAGCTTAGCGTGGGTGACAGGGGGTGCAGATACGCAGTATTTT,TRBV7-2,TRBJ2-3,.,TRBD1
CSVQLISQETQYF,TGCAGCGTCCAGCTCATATCACAAGAGACCCAGTACTTC,TRBV29-1,TRBJ2-5,many,.
CATSDPGGHQPQHF,TGTGCCACCAGTGATCCAGGGGGCCATCAGCCCCAGCATTTT,TRBV24-1,TRBJ1-5,.,TRBD1
CASRRGPQSTDTQYF,TGCGCCAGCAGGAGGGGACCACAAAGCACAGATACGCAGTATTTT,TRBV5-1,TRBJ2-3,.,.
CTHLGATSTDTQYF,TGCACCCATCTAGGAGCCACTAGCACAGATACGCAGTATTTT,TRBV20-1,TRBJ2-3,few,.
CASSQDQPGIHQPQHF,TGCGCCAGCAGCCAAGACCAGCCAGGGATTCATCAGCCCCAGCATTTT,TRBV4-1,TRBJ1-5,few,.
CASSLAGITYNEQFF,TGCGCCAGCAGCTTGGCAGGGATCACCTACAATGAGCAGTTCTTC,TRBV5-1,TRBJ2-1,many,.
CASSLAGGQGGTQYF,TGTGCCAGCAGCTTAGCCGGGGGCCAAGGGGGGACCCAGTACTTC,TRBV7-2,TRBJ2-5,.,.
CAWSGRSGARDTQYF,TGTGCCTGGAGTGGGAGAAGCGGGGCCAGAGATACGCAGTATTTT,TRBV30,TRBJ2-3,.,TRBD2
CASSGPAGSDEQYF,TGTGCCAGCAGTGGTCCGGCAGGGTCCGACGAGCAGTACTTC,TRBV28,TRBJ2-7,few,.
CASSNPTGRSRYEQYF,TGTGCCAGCAGCAACCCGACAGGGCGATCTCGATACGAGCAGTACTTC,TRBV6-5,TRBJ2-7,.,TRBD1
CANAPVAGGYNEQFF,TGCGCCAACGCCCCCGTGGCGGGGGGGTACAATGAGCAGTTCTTC,TRBV5-1,TRBJ2-1,.,TRBD2
CSASRGPIYNEQFF,TGCAGTGCTAGCAGGGGACCTATCTACAATGAGCAGTTCTTC,TRBV20-1,TRBJ2-1,.,.
CASSLMDLGAFF,TGTGCCAGCAGCCTTATGGACCTGGGGGCTTTCTTT,TRBV12-3/TRBV12-4,TRBJ1-1,.,.
CASSFWGVGRELFF,TGTGCCAGCAGCTTTTGGGGGGTTGGGCGGGAGCTGTTTTTT,TRBV7-2,TRBJ2-2,.,.
CASSVVLGGYNEQFF,TGTGCCAGCAGCGTAGTTTTGGGGGGGTACAATGAGCAGTTCTTC,TRBV9,TRBJ2-1,.,TRBD2
CASSLAVGGRLAKNIQYF,TGTGCCAGCAGCTTAGCGGTGGGGGGACGGCTCGCCAAAAACATTCAGTACTTC,TRBV7-9,TRBJ2-4,few,.
CASSRASVGNEQFF,TGTGCCAGCAGCCGGGCTAGCGTCGGCAATGAGCAGTTCTTC,TRBV3-1,TRBJ2-1,.,.
CASSRGGTSDEQFF,TGCGCCAGCAGCCGCGGCGGGACCTCCGATGAGCAGTTCTTC,TRBV4-1,TRBJ2-1,.,.
CAEQPRGPYEQYF,TGTGCCGAGCAGCCCAGGGGGCCCTACGAGCAGTACTTC,TRBV6-5,TRBJ2-7,.,TRBD1
CASNGGADGYTF,TGTGCCAGTAACGGGGGGGCAGATGGCTACACCTTC,TRBV19,TRBJ1-2,.,.
CASSVAALTSSGNTIYF,TGTGCCAGCAGCGTAGCCGCCCTGACGAGCTCTGGAAACACCATATATTTT,TRBV9,TRBJ1-3,.,.
CASTLGLSAKNIQYF,TGCGCCAGCACCCTCGGGCTGTCTGCCAAAAACATTCAGTACTTC,TRBV5-1,TRBJ2-4,many,.
CASSESAGARGEKLFF,TGTGCCAGCAGTGAATCTGCCGGGGCTCGAGGTGAAAAACTGTTTTTT,TRBV25-1,TRBJ1-4,few,.
CASSSPPGRDADTQYF,TGTGCCAGCAGCTCTCCTCCGGGGAGGGACGCAGATACGCAGTATTTT,TRBV7-9,TRBJ2-3,few,TRBD2
CASQMAGRLTDTQYF,TGTGCCAGCCAAATGGCGGGCAGGCTCACAGATACGCAGTATTTT,TRBV6-5,TRBJ2-3,few,.
CASSKGTSGAHEQFF,TGTGCCAGCAGCAAGGGGACTAGCGGGGCCCATGAGCAGTTCTTC,TRBV9,TRBJ2-1,.,TRBD2
CASSYRQGGRTQYF,TGTGCCAGCAGTTACCGACAGGGGGGTCGGACCCAGTACTTC,TRBV6-2/TRBV6-3,TRBJ2-5,.,TRBD1
CASSLLAGARDTQYF,TGTGCCAGCAGCTTACTAGCGGGGGCTCGAGATACGCAGTATTTT,TRBV7-9,TRBJ2-3,.,TRBD2
CASSLGATHSGNTIYF,TGCGCCAGCAGCTTGGGAGCCACACACTCTGGAAACACCATATATTTT,TRBV5-1,TRBJ1-3,.,.